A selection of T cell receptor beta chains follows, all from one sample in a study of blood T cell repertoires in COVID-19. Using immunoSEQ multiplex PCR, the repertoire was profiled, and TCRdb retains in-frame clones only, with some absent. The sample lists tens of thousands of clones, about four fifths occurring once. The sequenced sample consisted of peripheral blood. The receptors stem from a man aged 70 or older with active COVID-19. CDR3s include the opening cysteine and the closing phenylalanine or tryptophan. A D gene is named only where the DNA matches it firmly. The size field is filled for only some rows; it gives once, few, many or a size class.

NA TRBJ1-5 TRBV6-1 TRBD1 CASSVGQGGFGNQPQHF TGTGCCAGCAGTGTAGGACAGGGAGGGTTCGGCAATCAGCCCCAGCATTTT
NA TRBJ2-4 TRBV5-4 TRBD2 CASSFENIAGGSAKNIQYF TGTGCCAGCAGTTTTGAGAACATAGCGGGGGGGTCAGCCAAAAACATTCAGTACTTC
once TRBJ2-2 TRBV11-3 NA CASSYLATTGELFF TGTGCCAGCAGCTACTTAGCGACAACCGGGGAGCTGTTTTTT
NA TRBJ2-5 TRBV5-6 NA CASSLDSPETQYF TGTGCCAGCAGCTTGGACAGTCCAGAGACCCAGTACTTC
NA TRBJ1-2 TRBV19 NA CASRTSGGVNYGYTF TGTGCCAGTAGGACTTCGGGGGGGGTAAACTATGGCTACACCTTC
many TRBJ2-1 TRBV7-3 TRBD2 CASSEGLAGGYNEQFF TGTGCCAGCAGCGAGGGACTAGCGGGGGGTTACAATGAGCAGTTCTTC
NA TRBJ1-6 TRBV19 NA CASSSRTGIPDSPLHF TGTGCCAGTAGTTCCCGAACAGGGATACCGGATTCACCCCTCCACTTT
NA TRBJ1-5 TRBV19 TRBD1 CASSIGTGGLNQPQHF TGTGCCAGTAGTATAGGGACAGGGGGGCTGAATCAGCCCCAGCATTTT
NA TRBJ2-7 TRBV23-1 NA CASSRPGQSYEQYF TGCGCCAGCAGTCGTCCAGGTCAGTCCTACGAGCAGTACTTC
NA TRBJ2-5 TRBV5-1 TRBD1 CASSYTGGSETQYF TGCGCCAGCAGCTACACAGGGGGCTCAGAGACCCAGTACTTC
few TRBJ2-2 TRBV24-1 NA CATSDRIAATGELFF TGTGCCACCAGTGATAGGATAGCGGCCACCGGGGAGCTGTTTTTT
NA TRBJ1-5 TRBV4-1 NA CASSQVGHGIYSNQPQHF TGCGCCAGCAGCCAAGTGGGACACGGAATTTATAGCAATCAGCCCCAGCATTTT
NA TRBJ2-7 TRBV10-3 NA CAISDLGGEQYF TGTGCCATCAGTGACCTGGGGGGCGAGCAGTACTTC
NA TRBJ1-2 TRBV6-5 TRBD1 CASRAGTGYGYTF TGTGCCAGCAGGGCCGGGACAGGGTATGGCTACACCTTC
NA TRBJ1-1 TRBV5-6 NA CASSPWAREAFF TGTGCCAGCAGCCCGTGGGCGAGAGAAGCTTTCTTT
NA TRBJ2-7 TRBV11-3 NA CASGEGPSYEQYF TGTGCCAGCGGAGAGGGCCCCTCCTACGAGCAGTACTTC
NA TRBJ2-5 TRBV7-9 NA CASSFGGQETQYF TGTGCCAGCAGCTTCGGAGGCCAAGAGACCCAGTACTTC
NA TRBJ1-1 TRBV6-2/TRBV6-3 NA CASSSVSTGLNTEAFF TGTGCCAGCAGTTCCGTCTCGACAGGACTGAACACTGAAGCTTTCTTT
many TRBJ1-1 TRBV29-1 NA CSVESMNTEAFF TGCAGCGTGGAATCCATGAACACTGAAGCTTTCTTT
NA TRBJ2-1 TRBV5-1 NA CASSLGAGSYNEQFF TGCGCCAGCAGCTTGGGGGCGGGGTCCTACAATGAGCAGTTCTTC
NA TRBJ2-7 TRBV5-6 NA CASSLSGEQYF TGTGCCAGCAGCTTGTCGGGGGAGCAGTACTTC
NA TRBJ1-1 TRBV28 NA CASSTPGKGTEAFF TGTGCCAGCAGTACACCCGGGAAAGGCACTGAAGCTTTCTTT
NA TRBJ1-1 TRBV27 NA CASSLRGSVTEAFF TGTGCCAGCAGTTTACGGGGTAGTGTCACTGAAGCTTTCTTT
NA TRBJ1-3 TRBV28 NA CASMGGVSGNTIYF TGTGCCAGCATGGGGGGAGTCTCTGGAAACACCATATATTTT
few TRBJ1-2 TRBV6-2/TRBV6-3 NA CASSLGQNNYGYTF TGTGCCAGCAGCCTCGGACAGAATAACTATGGCTACACCTTC
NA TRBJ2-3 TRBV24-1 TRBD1 CATSDRGQGTDTQYF TGTGCCACCAGTGACCGGGGACAGGGAACAGATACGCAGTATTTT
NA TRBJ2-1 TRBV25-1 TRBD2 CASRLAGGLNEQFF TGTGCCAGCAGACTAGCGGGGGGGCTTAATGAGCAGTTCTTC
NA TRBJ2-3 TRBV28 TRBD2 CASSATSGSTDTQYF TGTGCCAGCAGTGCTACTAGCGGGAGCACAGATACGCAGTATTTT
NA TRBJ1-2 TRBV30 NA CAWKPPQGEGKGYTF TGTGCCTGGAAACCCCCCCAAGGGGAGGGGAAAGGCTACACCTTC
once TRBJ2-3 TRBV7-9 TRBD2 CASSPSGGAKADTQYF TGTGCCAGCAGTCCTAGCGGGGGGGCCAAGGCAGATACGCAGTATTTT
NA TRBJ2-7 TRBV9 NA CASSVDDSSREQYF TGTGCCAGCAGCGTGGATGACAGCTCCCGGGAGCAGTACTTC
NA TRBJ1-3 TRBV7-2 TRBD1 CASSSDRVSGNTIYF TGTGCCAGCAGTTCGGACAGGGTTAGTGGAAACACCATATATTTT
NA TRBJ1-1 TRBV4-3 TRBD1 CASSQEGTGDMNTEAFF TGCGCCAGCAGCCAAGAAGGGACAGGGGATATGAACACTGAAGCTTTCTTT
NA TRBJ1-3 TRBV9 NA CASGWGRGSSGNTIYF TGTGCCAGCGGGTGGGGCAGGGGTAGCTCTGGAAACACCATATATTTT
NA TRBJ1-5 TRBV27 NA CASKRVGLDQPQHF TGTGCCAGCAAACGGGTGGGGCTCGATCAGCCCCAGCATTTT
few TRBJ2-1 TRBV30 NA CAWSRVSEQFF TGTGCCTGGAGTAGAGTTTCTGAGCAGTTCTTC
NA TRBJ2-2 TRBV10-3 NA CATTREPNTGELFF TGTGCCACAACCCGGGAACCTAACACCGGGGAGCTGTTTTTT
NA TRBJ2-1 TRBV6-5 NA CASSAVGGNNEQFF TGTGCCAGCAGCGCCGTCGGGGGAAACAATGAGCAGTTCTTC
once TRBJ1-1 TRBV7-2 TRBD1 CASSPGQLNTEAFF TGTGCCAGCAGCCCGGGACAGCTGAACACTGAAGCTTTCTTT
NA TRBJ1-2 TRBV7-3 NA CASSLDAGTGYTF TGTGCCAGCAGCCTAGATGCGGGGACTGGCTACACCTTC
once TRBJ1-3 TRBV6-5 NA CASSYSTGGGNTIYF TGTGCCAGCAGTTACTCGACGGGGGGAGGAAACACCATATATTTT
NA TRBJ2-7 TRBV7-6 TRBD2 CASSLFLAGARDEQYF TGTGCCAGCAGCTTGTTCCTAGCGGGGGCTCGGGACGAGCAGTACTTC
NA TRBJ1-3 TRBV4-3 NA CASSQDHSSGNTIYF TGCGCCAGCAGCCAAGACCACAGCTCTGGAAACACCATATATTTT
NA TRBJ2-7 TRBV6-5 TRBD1 CASSYDRGGEQYF TGTGCCAGCAGTTACGACAGGGGGGGCGAGCAGTACTTC
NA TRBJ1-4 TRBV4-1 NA CASSQDYRANEKLFF TGCGCCAGCAGCCAAGATTACAGGGCTAATGAAAAACTGTTTTTT
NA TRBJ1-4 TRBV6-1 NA CASSEIFLGLFSTNEKLFF TGTGCCAGCAGTGAAATTTTTTTGGGACTCTTCTCAACTAATGAAAAACTGTTTTTT